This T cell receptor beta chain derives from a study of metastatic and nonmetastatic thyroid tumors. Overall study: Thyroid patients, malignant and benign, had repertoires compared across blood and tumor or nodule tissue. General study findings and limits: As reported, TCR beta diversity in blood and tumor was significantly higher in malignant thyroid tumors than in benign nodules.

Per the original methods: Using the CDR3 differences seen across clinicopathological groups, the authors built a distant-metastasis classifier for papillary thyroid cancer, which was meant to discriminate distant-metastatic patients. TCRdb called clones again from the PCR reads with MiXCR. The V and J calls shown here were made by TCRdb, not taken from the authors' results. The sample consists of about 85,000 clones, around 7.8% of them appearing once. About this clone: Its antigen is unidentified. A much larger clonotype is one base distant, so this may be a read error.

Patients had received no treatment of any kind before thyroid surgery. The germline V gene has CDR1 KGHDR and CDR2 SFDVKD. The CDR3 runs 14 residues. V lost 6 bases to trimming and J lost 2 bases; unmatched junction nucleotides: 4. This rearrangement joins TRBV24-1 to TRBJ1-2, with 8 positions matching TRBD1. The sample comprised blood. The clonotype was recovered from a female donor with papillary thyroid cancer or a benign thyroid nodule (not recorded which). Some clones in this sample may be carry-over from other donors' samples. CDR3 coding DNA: TGTGCCACCAGTTGCAGGGGGCTCAACTATGGCTACACCTTC. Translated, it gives CATSCRGLNYGYTF.